The source of this TCR beta chain is a study of T cell responses to AZD1222 COVID-19 vaccine (dated by TCRdb to the early 2020s). Broadly, across the study: AZD1222 recipients whose second dose came at about 4 weeks and those whose second dose came at about 12 weeks were combined into one group, since spike-specific TCR depth and breadth did not differ between the two schedules. A total of 230 to 250 trial participants underwent TCR sequencing, of whom approximately 200 had received two doses of AZD1222 and around 25 had received two doses of the MenACWY control vaccine. Trial participants were enrolled into age subgroups of 18-55, 56-69 and 70-plus years, which contained about 160, 30 and 59 TCR-sequenced participants, respectively. Paper-wide results and their limitations: In the small 56-69-year group, the increase in depth fell short of significance, most likely because of low power. Participants were mostly white British, with more females than males. The authors suggested clonal diversity may have been underestimated. Because no day 14 peak-response samples were available, repertoires were characterized only after the peak T cell response. After two AZD1222 doses, spike-specific TCR breadth and depth were significantly higher than at day 0 and than in MenACWY recipients. Conclusions about previously exposed vaccinees were limited because only six AZD1222 recipients were SARS-CoV-2 seropositive at baseline. Nearly half of unique spike-specific TCRs reportedly recognized epitopes outside regions mutated in the B.1.351 and B.1.1.7 variants. Vaccine-associated CD4 TCRs spanned the whole spike protein, with dominant responses in regions 160-218 and 743-854.

The time point tag for this specimen amounts to: baseline before first vaccination. Samples from vaccinated people were obtained from the UK trials COV001 and COV002, which included a single-blind randomized controlled phase 2/3 trial of AZD1222 (ChAdOx1 nCoV-19) in healthy adults. Trial participant PBMC samples were collected at day 0 and day 28 after the second dose for TCRbeta chain sequencing. The CDR3 regions of human TCRbeta chains were subjected to immunosequencing. The paper's processing steps were these. TCRs in the repertoires were compared against a reference library of SARS-CoV-2-specific TCRs that had been generated with the MIRA antigen-specificity platform. Breadth meant the fraction of unique TCRs that were SARS-CoV-2-associated, whereas depth meant the fraction of total T cells that were SARS-CoV-2-associated. Each spike-specific TCR was assigned to its reactive spike region and to a CD4 or CD8 class using the MIRA data. Log10-transformed breadth and depth values were compared by one-way ANOVA with Sidak's multiple comparisons tests. TCRdb obtained this table from immuneACCESS and retained in-frame rearrangements with V and J assigned. These tables miss some clones; where compared with another copy, unresolved V genes account for less than half of the shortfall, and the remainder is unexplained. V and J calls and clone size are copied from that table; D and trimming were computed from the DNA. The sample profile shows roughly 56,000 clones; 70% to 90% of them were found once. Around 15% of the sample goes to the ten largest clones.

On this clone: This receptor's antigen is unknown. No much larger clone exists at a distance of one base, and base qualities are not known.

The CDR3 contains 18 residues, cysteine and phenylalanine counted. The DNA shown is the 54-base CDR3, in frame from base 1. Taken from the germline V gene, the CDR1 and CDR2 loops are LGHNA and YNFKEQ. V trim: 1 base; J trim: 1 base; unmatched bases: 7. This sample comprised peripheral blood, obtained on day 0 of AZD1222 vaccination. The origin of this receptor is an adult in good health. The chain is encoded by TRBV4-2 joined to TRBJ2-6; TRBD1 fits 7 bases in the junction. The nucleotide sequence reads TGTGCCAGCAGCCAAGCCGGGACAGTCTCTTCTGGGGCCAACGTCCTGACTTTC. Its translation is CASSQAGTVSSGANVLTF.